Listed below are T cell receptor beta chains from one sample, sequenced in a study of blood T cell repertoires in COVID-19. Libraries were prepared by immunoSEQ multiplex PCR; TCRdb keeps only in-frame clonotypes and omits some of them. Of 200,000 or so clones in the sample, more than 85% are singletons; the top ten hold around 0.84%. The sample taken for sequencing was peripheral blood. These receptors were obtained from a man aged 55 to 70 with COVID-19, enrolled during active disease. Each CDR3 is given with its conserved first and last residue. Each record gives: CDR3 length, V gene, clone size, J gene, D gene, CDR3 protein, CDR3 DNA. D genes are given only for firm matches. Only some rows state a clone size, as once, few, many or a class for expanded clones.

CDR3 length: 15; V gene: TRBV3-1/TRBV3-2; clone size: NA; J gene: TRBJ2-1; D gene: NA; CDR3 protein: CASSPRLSSVHEQFF; CDR3 DNA: TGTGCCAGCAGCCCGCGACTGAGTAGCGTCCATGAGCAGTTCTTC
CDR3 length: 15; V gene: TRBV19; clone size: NA; J gene: TRBJ1-5; D gene: TRBD1; CDR3 protein: CASSIQWDRYQPQHF; CDR3 DNA: TGTGCCAGTAGTATTCAGTGGGACAGGTATCAGCCCCAGCATTTT
CDR3 length: 13; V gene: TRBV12-3/TRBV12-4; clone size: NA; J gene: TRBJ2-5; D gene: NA; CDR3 protein: CASSFGGEETQYF; CDR3 DNA: TGTGCCAGCAGTTTCGGGGGAGAAGAGACCCAGTACTTC
CDR3 length: 11; V gene: TRBV21-1; clone size: NA; J gene: TRBJ1-4; D gene: NA; CDR3 protein: CASSLGEKLFF; CDR3 DNA: TGTGCCAGCAGCCTAGGTGAAAAACTGTTTTTT
CDR3 length: 19; V gene: TRBV7-8; clone size: NA; J gene: TRBJ1-2; D gene: NA; CDR3 protein: CASSLASETGITRRPGYTF; CDR3 DNA: TGTGCCAGCAGCTTAGCGTCGGAGACCGGGATTACCCGACGCCCAGGCTACACCTTC
CDR3 length: 15; V gene: TRBV7-8; clone size: NA; J gene: TRBJ1-4; D gene: NA; CDR3 protein: CASSPWGDSGEKLFF; CDR3 DNA: TGTGCCAGCAGCCCCTGGGGGGACTCCGGGGAAAAACTGTTTTTT
CDR3 length: 17; V gene: TRBV5-8; clone size: NA; J gene: TRBJ1-3; D gene: NA; CDR3 protein: CASSSATGFGSGNTIYF; CDR3 DNA: TGTGCCAGCAGCTCCGCTACAGGGTTTGGGTCTGGAAACACCATATATTTT
CDR3 length: 15; V gene: TRBV7-8; clone size: NA; J gene: TRBJ1-5; D gene: NA; CDR3 protein: CASSLAGVGDQPQHF; CDR3 DNA: TGTGCCAGCAGCTTAGCGGGAGTCGGGGATCAGCCCCAGCATTTT
CDR3 length: 15; V gene: TRBV9; clone size: NA; J gene: TRBJ2-3; D gene: TRBD2; CDR3 protein: CASSIGTTGTDTQYF; CDR3 DNA: TGTGCCAGCAGCATCGGGACTACAGGCACAGATACGCAGTATTTT
CDR3 length: 16; V gene: TRBV6-2/TRBV6-3; clone size: NA; J gene: TRBJ1-2; D gene: TRBD1; CDR3 protein: CASSYGVQGDRHGYTF; CDR3 DNA: TGTGCCAGCAGTTACGGAGTCCAGGGGGACAGGCATGGCTACACCTTC
CDR3 length: 15; V gene: TRBV28; clone size: once; J gene: TRBJ1-2; D gene: NA; CDR3 protein: CASSSSPSRSYGYTF; CDR3 DNA: TGTGCCAGCAGTTCCAGCCCCAGTAGGAGTTATGGCTACACCTTC
CDR3 length: 15; V gene: TRBV5-1; clone size: NA; J gene: TRBJ1-1; D gene: TRBD1; CDR3 protein: CASSEPQGAVTEAFF; CDR3 DNA: TGCGCCAGCAGCGAACCACAGGGGGCCGTCACTGAAGCTTTCTTT
CDR3 length: 14; V gene: TRBV25-1; clone size: NA; J gene: TRBJ1-6; D gene: TRBD1; CDR3 protein: CASSEYGTGLTLHF; CDR3 DNA: TGTGCCAGCAGTGAATACGGGACAGGACTCACCCTCCACTTT
CDR3 length: 14; V gene: TRBV3-1/TRBV3-2; clone size: NA; J gene: TRBJ2-1; D gene: NA; CDR3 protein: CASSLGTSYNEQFF; CDR3 DNA: TGTGCCAGCAGCCTCGGGACATCTTACAATGAGCAGTTCTTC
CDR3 length: 18; V gene: TRBV24-1; clone size: NA; J gene: TRBJ2-1; D gene: TRBD2; CDR3 protein: CATSEAGTSGGAFHEQFF; CDR3 DNA: TGTGCCACCAGTGAGGCCGGGACTAGCGGGGGGGCTTTCCATGAGCAGTTCTTC